The 14 T cell receptor beta chains reported below all come from one sample, sequenced in a study of blood T cell repertoires in COVID-19. Profiled with immunoSEQ multiplex PCR; TCRdb holds only in-frame clones, not every one. This table has 200,000 to 250,000 clones, about 91% appearing once. The sample was PBMCs or T cells enriched from blood (not recorded which). The receptors were sampled from a man between 18 and 35 years old with acute COVID-19.

The V and J genes are TRBV10-1 and TRBJ1-6; no definite D call. This CDR3 contains 16 residues. Trimming removed 3 bases at V and 0 bases at J, with 9 bases between. Germline assignment: CDR1 WNHNN and CDR2 SYGVQD (reference sequence). CDR3 in amino acids: CASSDGVSSYNSPLHF. The DNA for the CDR3 is TGCGCCAGCAGTGACGGGGTAAGCTCCTATAATTCACCCCTCCACTTT.

The chain couples TRBV5-1 to TRBJ1-5, with TRBD1 as a possible D gene (6 bases). The CDR3 consists of 16 residues. Looked up from germline, CDR1 is SGHRS and CDR2 is YFSETQ. With 4 bases removed from V and 1 base from J, the gap between germline ends came to 15 bases. The CDR3 is CASSPGGGASNQPQHF. Written as DNA, the CDR3 is TGCGCCAGCAGCCCCGGGGGGGGCGCGAGCAATCAGCCCCAGCATTTT.

This chain uses TRBV27 with TRBJ2-7, with TRBD2 matching 7 bases. The CDR3 has 14 amino acids. Germline loops: CDR1 MNHEY, CDR2 SMNVEV (reference sequence). J was trimmed by 5 bases and V by 5 bases; bases with no gene match: 9. The CDR3 is CASSPLGGVHEQYF. CDR3 DNA: TGTGCCAGCAGTCCTCTGGGAGGGGTCCACGAGCAGTACTTC.

This clone was observed a handful of times. V is TRBV10-2 and J is TRBJ2-7, with 8 nucleotides matching TRBD2. CDR3 length: 15 amino acids. Per germline, CDR1 WSHSY and CDR2 SAAADI. V shed 8 bases, J shed 5 bases, and the junction held 14 bases outside the gene matches. In DNA form, the CDR3 reads TGCGCCAGCGCCGGACTAGCCAAACTTGAGGACGAGCAGTACTTC. Translation: CASAGLAKLEDEQYF.

This clone was found once. The rearrangement uses TRBV11-3 and TRBJ2-1; D is perhaps TRBD1 (6 bases). In germline, CDR1 is SGHNT, CDR2 YENEEA. V was trimmed by 8 bases and J by 4 bases, leaving 9 bases between them. The CDR3 extends over 12 amino acids. CDR3: CASGGTYNEQFF. CDR3 sequence (DNA): TGTGCCAGCGGGGGCACATACAATGAGCAGTTCTTC.

The chain links TRBV28 to TRBJ2-1; no definite D call. Germline CDR1 MDHEN, CDR2 SYDVKM. There are 15 residues in the CDR3. Between the trimmed V and J ends, which lost 9 bases and 5 bases, there was a span of 20 bases. CDR3: CASRGQQLRDNEQFF. The CDR3, as DNA: TGTGCCAGTCGTGGGCAACAACTCCGAGACAATGAGCAGTTCTTC.

The rearrangement links TRBV27 to TRBJ2-3; D is perhaps TRBD2 (7 bases). Germline V CDR1 and CDR2: MNHEY, SMNVEV (reference sequence). The CDR3 length is 16 residues. The V end was cut by 3 bases, the J end by 2 bases, with 15 bases between. CDR3 loop: CASSLGGGHPTDTQYF. As DNA, the CDR3 is TGTGCCAGCAGTTTGGGGGGGGGACACCCCACAGATACGCAGTATTTT.

This clone has only a few counts. The V call is TRBV14, the J call TRBJ1-6; D remains ambiguous. The germline V gene encodes CDR1 SGHDN and CDR2 FVKESK. This CDR3 has 11 residues. V shed 8 bases and J shed 9 bases, with 8 bases lying between them. The CDR3 loop is CASSVISPLHF. CDR3 sequence (DNA): TGTGCCAGCTCCGTAATTTCACCCCTCCACTTT.

The chain couples TRBV21-1 to TRBJ2-7; whether TRBD1, the table's D call, matches the DNA was not checked. TRBV21-1 is a pseudogene segment. This CDR3 region has 14 residues. For the CDR3, the DNA is TGTGCCAGCAGCCGAAGGACAGGGACCTACGAGCAGTACTTC. Amino acid sequence: CASSRRTGTYEQYF.

This chain joins TRBV13 and TRBJ2-3, with TRBD1 matching over 8 bases. The ends lost 5 bases at V and 1 base at J; junction bases unmatched: 5. From germline, CDR1 is PRHDT and CDR2 FYEKMQ (reference sequence). The length of the CDR3 is 15 residues. Written as DNA, the CDR3 is TGTGCCAGCAGCGCCCAGACAGGGGGCACAGATACGCAGTATTTT. Its translation is CASSAQTGGTDTQYF.

The V and J genes are TRBV3-1 (or the pseudogene TRBV3-2) and TRBJ1-3; D not certain. V lost 0 bases and J 4 bases, leaving 10 bases between the germline ends. The CDR3 loop spans 15 amino acids. Germline lookup yields CDR1 LGHDT and CDR2 YNNKEL (reference sequence). CDR3 DNA: TGTGCCAGCAGCCAAGACGTTAATAGAGGAAACACCATATATTTT. It is translated as CASSQDVNRGNTIYF.

This clone was seen a single time. The CDR3 sequence: CASSSDGREEETQYF. The CDR3 DNA reads TGTGCCAGCAGCTCCGACGGGAGGGAGGAAGAGACCCAGTACTTC. The chain couples TRBV7-9 to TRBJ2-5; 8 bases agree with TRBD2. This CDR3 has 15 residues. Germline loops: CDR1 SEHNR, CDR2 FQNEAQ (reference sequence). V was pared by 4 bases and J by 3 bases, with 7 bases of the junction left unmatched.

The J gene is TRBJ2-7, the V gene TRBV30; no clear D gene. CDR3 length equals 13 residues. Germline-derived CDR1 and CDR2 are GTSNPN and SVGIG (reference sequence). The V end lost 2 bases, the J end lost 4 bases, and 12 bases lay between the germline ends. The CDR3, as DNA: TGTGCCTGGAGTCGGTCCGTTAAGTACGAGCAGTACTTC. Amino acids: CAWSRSVKYEQYF.

The V call is TRBV19, the J call TRBJ2-7; tentative D call: TRBD2 (5 bases). The V end was cut by 7 bases, the J end by 6 bases, with 19 bases between. Germline CDR1 reads LNHDA; CDR2 reads SQIVND (reference sequence). The CDR3 is 14 amino acids. The CDR3: CASTPAADGGEQYF. The DNA for the CDR3 is TGTGCCAGTACCCCGGCAGCCGATGGAGGCGAGCAGTACTTC. The entire variable domain, with the rest obtained from reference TRBV19 and TRBJ2-7, is as follows: DGGITQSPKYLFRKEGQNVTLSCEQNLNHDAMYWYRQDPGQGLRLIYYSQIVNDFQKGDIAEGYSVSREKKESFPLTVTSAQKNPTAFYLCASTPAADGGEQYFGPGTRLTVT.